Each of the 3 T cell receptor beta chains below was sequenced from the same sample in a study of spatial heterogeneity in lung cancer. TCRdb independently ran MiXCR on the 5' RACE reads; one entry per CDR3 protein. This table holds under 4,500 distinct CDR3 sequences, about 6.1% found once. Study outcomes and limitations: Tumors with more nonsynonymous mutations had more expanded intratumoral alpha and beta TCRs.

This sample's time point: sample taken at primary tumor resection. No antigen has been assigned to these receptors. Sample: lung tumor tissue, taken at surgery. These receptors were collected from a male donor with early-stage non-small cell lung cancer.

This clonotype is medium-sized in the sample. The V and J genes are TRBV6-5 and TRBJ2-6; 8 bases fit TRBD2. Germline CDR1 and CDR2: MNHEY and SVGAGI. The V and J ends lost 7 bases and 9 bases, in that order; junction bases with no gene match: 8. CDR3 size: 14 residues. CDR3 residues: CASTYRAGGNVLTF. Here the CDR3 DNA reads TGTGCCAGCACCTACAGGGCGGGAGGCAACGTCCTGACTTTC.

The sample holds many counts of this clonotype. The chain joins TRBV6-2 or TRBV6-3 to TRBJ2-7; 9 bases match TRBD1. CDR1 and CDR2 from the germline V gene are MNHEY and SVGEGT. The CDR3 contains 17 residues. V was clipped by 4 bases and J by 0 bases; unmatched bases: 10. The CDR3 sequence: CASSWGQGSKLSYEQYF. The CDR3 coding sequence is TGTGCCAGCAGTTGGGGACAGGGCTCGAAGCTCTCCTACGAGCAGTACTTC.

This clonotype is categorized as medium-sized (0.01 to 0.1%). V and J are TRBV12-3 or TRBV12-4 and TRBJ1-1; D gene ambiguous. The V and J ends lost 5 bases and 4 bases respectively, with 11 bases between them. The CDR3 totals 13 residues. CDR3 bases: TGTGCCAGCAGTCCTCGGGTCCGCACTGAAGCTTTCTTT. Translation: CASSPRVRTEAFF.